One T cell receptor beta chain is described in this entry. CDR3 length equals 14 residues. The germline V and J ends were trimmed by 5 bases and 4 bases, with 11 bases remaining between them. The germline V gene has CDR1 ENHRY and CDR2 SYGVKD. The entry originates in a study of blood T cell repertoires in COVID-19. About the research overall: Sites in the United States, Italy and Spain provided acute and convalescent COVID-19 samples. The analysed material was cDNA or gDNA that came from T cells, B-cell-depleted T cells, or PBMCs.

Original analysis: Estimates of nucleated cell counts were drawn from the amplification of reference gene primers. Some clones are missing from TCRdb's copy, which holds only in-frame ones; the method was immunoSEQ multiplex PCR. V and J calls and clone size follow that table, whereas D and trimming were derived from the DNA. The sample has hundreds of thousands of clones; roughly 87% are singletons. The clonotype comes from a man aged 18 to 29 with active or convalescent COVID-19. Sequencing input: peripheral blood. This chain uses TRBV10-3 with TRBJ1-4; D perhaps matches TRBD1 (5 bases). CDR3 loop: CAISFQTDNEKLFF. As DNA, the CDR3 is TGTGCCATCAGTTTTCAGACAGATAATGAAAAACTGTTTTTT.